This TCR beta chain was captured in a study of OX40 agonist ivuxolimab in advanced cancers. Note on this clone: An end of the junction does not agree with germline; a read error may underlie this.

The CDR3 extends over 14 amino acids. Germline V gene data show CDR1 as SSHAT and CDR2 as FNYEAQ (reference sequence). Data came from immunoSEQ multiplex PCR; TCRdb stores just in-frame clones and leaves some out. This sample has approximately 84,000 clones, with 85% to 95% found just once. The clonotype was recovered from an adult with an advanced solid tumor such as melanoma, head and neck, liver or kidney cancer. Specimen: CD4+ or CD8+ T cells sorted from blood, collected in a trial of the OX40 agonist ivuxolimab. The chain links TRBV7-7 to TRBJ2-5; perhaps TRBD2 as D (6 bases). The CDR3 DNA sequence: TGTGCTAGCAGCCCGAATTTTGCTTGGGGGGCCCAGTACTTC. Translating it yields CASSPNFAWGAQYF.